This entry lists 27 T cell receptor beta chains sequenced from one sample in a study of OX40 agonist ivuxolimab in advanced cancers. Data came from immunoSEQ multiplex PCR; TCRdb stores just in-frame clones and leaves some out. The table shows about 150,000 clones, with around 94% occurring only once. This specimen was CD4+ or CD8+ T cells sorted from blood, taken in a trial of the OX40 agonist ivuxolimab. These receptors originate from an adult with an advanced solid tumor such as melanoma, head and neck, liver or kidney cancer.

The chain couples TRBV6-5 to TRBJ1-5, with D unclear. Germline V CDR1 and CDR2: MNHEY, SVGAGI. The CDR3 sequence is 13 residues long. Trimming cost V 10 bases and J 1 base, with 11 bases left between them. The CDR3, as DNA: TGTGCCACCCGGACGGGGAGCAATCAGCCCCAGCATTTT. It codes for CATRTGSNQPQHF.

Comment on this clone: This sample also contains other DNA sequences that code for the same CDR3. This rearrangement joins TRBV5-6 to TRBJ1-2, with 9 bases that match TRBD1. Germline-derived CDR1 and CDR2 are SGHDT and YYEEEE. V dropped 4 bases and J dropped 7; count of bases not matched to a gene: 14. The CDR3 has 16 residues. CDR3 bases: TGTGCCAGCAGCGGACCCCGGGACAGGGCCTCGGGTGGCTACACCTTC. Encoded protein: CASSGPRDRASGGYTF.

The rearrangement uses TRBV7-9 and TRBJ2-7, with D possibly being TRBD1 or TRBD2 (5 bases each). V was pared by 5 bases and J by 2 bases, with 13 bases between. The CDR3 has 14 amino acids. Germline CDR1 reads SEHNR; CDR2 reads FQNEAQ (reference sequence). The chain's CDR3 is CASSARDGPYEQYF. CDR3 coding DNA: TGTGCCAGCAGCGCGAGGGACGGACCCTACGAGCAGTACTTC.

The chain joins TRBV6-4 to TRBJ2-3; D might be TRBD2 (5 bases). The CDR3 has 14 residues. With 0 bases removed from V and 7 bases from J, the gap between germline ends came to 11 bases. The germline V gene encodes CDR1 MRHNA and CDR2 SNTAGT. The CDR3 nucleotides are TGTGCCAGCAGTGACTCTAGCGTAGTCAATACGCAGTATTTT. As protein: CASSDSSVVNTQYF.

This clone showed up just once. The J gene is TRBJ2-6, the V gene TRBV27; D unresolved. Germline loops: CDR1 MNHEY, CDR2 SMNVEV (reference sequence). Trimming shortened V by 2 bases and J by 0 bases, and 14 bases separated the two germline ends. This CDR3 contains 18 residues. The CDR3 nucleotides read TGTGCCAGCAGTTTAATCGGTGTGGGAAGCTCTGGGGCCAACGTCCTGACTTTC. The encoded protein is CASSLIGVGSSGANVLTF.

The count of this clone is one. The J gene is TRBJ1-3, the V gene TRBV19; D remains ambiguous. Germline loops: CDR1 LNHDA, CDR2 SQIVND (reference sequence). Between the trimmed V and J ends, which lost 10 bases and 0 bases, there was a span of 10 bases. The CDR3 spans 13 residues. The CDR3 DNA reads TGTGCCACCAGGCAACTCTCTGGAAACACCATATATTTT. Translation gives CATRQLSGNTIYF.

The chain has TRBV14 and TRBJ2-5; tentative D call: TRBD1 (6 bases). The V and J ends lost 0 bases and 1 base respectively, with 15 bases between them. Per germline, CDR1 SGHDN and CDR2 FVKESK. This CDR3 comprises 17 residues. The CDR3 nucleotides are TGTGCCAGCAGCCAAGATCGTTGGGGGCCGCTCCAAGAGACCCAGTACTTC. Amino acid sequence: CASSQDRWGPLQETQYF.

The rearrangement uses TRBV18 and TRBJ1-1, with a tentative D call TRBD1 (6 bases). Trimming shortened V by 0 bases and J by 1 base, and 12 bases separated the two germline ends. The germline V gene encodes CDR1 KGHSH and CDR2 LQKENI. There are 16 residues in the CDR3. The CDR3 region is CASSPPGGAPNTEAFF. In DNA, the CDR3 is TGTGCCAGCTCACCACCGGGGGGGGCCCCGAACACTGAAGCTTTCTTT.

V is TRBV9 and J is TRBJ2-5; the D is unclear. The CDR3 covers 13 residues. Per the germline V gene, CDR1 is SGDLS and CDR2 is YYNGEE. Trimming took off 0 bases at V and 0 bases at J, with 3 bases between the two ends. CDR3 sequence: CASSVAYQETQYF. The DNA of the CDR3 is TGTGCCAGCAGCGTAGCGTACCAAGAGACCCAGTACTTC.

The chain links TRBV29-1 to TRBJ1-2; D gene ambiguous. Per germline, CDR1 SQVTM and CDR2 ANQGSEA. The CDR3 consists of 12 residues. Trimming left V 2 bases short and J 1 base short, with 5 bases between. For the CDR3, the DNA is TGCAGCGTTGAATTAAATAACTATGGCTACACCTTC. This gives the protein CSVELNNYGYTF.

V gene TRBV11-2 combines with J gene TRBJ1-6; 9 positions agree with TRBD1. The trim removed 5 bases at V and 7 bases at J, leaving 6 bases unmatched. Looked up from germline, CDR1 is SGHAT and CDR2 is FQNNGV. CDR3 length: 15 amino acids. DNA of the CDR3: TGTGCCAGCAGCCGACCGGGACAGGGAAATTCACCCCTCCACTTT. It is translated as CASSRPGQGNSPLHF.

This chain uses TRBV12-2 with TRBJ2-7; the D segment call TRBD2 is taken from the table without a DNA check. TRBV12-2 is a pseudogene segment. This CDR3 is 17 amino acids long. This chain's CDR3 is CASRLAGLRVVVHEQYF. The CDR3 region has the DNA TGTGCAAGTCGCTTAGCGGGACTTAGGGTGGTGGTACACGAGCAGTACTTC.

Worth noting for this clone: Germline is not matched at one junction end, which may reflect a read error. This chain connects TRBV7-7 to TRBJ2-1; tentatively, D is TRBD2 (6 bases). Germline lookup yields CDR1 SSHAT and CDR2 FNYEAQ (reference sequence). The CDR3 extends over 16 amino acids. CDR3 nucleotide sequence: TGTGCTAGCAGCTCCCGTTGGGGGACTCGCTACAATGAGCAGTTCTTC. This gives the protein CASSSRWGTRYNEQFF.

This clone was picked up one time. The V call is TRBV5-4, the J call TRBJ2-2, with TRBD1 as a possible D gene (6 bases). The CDR3 length is 16 residues. V lost 0 bases and J lost 7, with 16 bases in between. Per germline, CDR1 SGHNT and CDR2 YYREEE (reference sequence). The CDR3 sequence is CASSLDVRGKSGELFF. CDR3 coding DNA: TGTGCCAGCAGCTTGGATGTCAGGGGAAAGAGCGGGGAGCTGTTTTTT.

The chain is built from TRBV5-4 and TRBJ2-3, with D perhaps matching TRBD2 (6 bases). V lost 2 bases, J lost 5 bases, and 9 bases lay in between. This CDR3 is 13 amino acids long. CDR1 and CDR2 (germline): SGHNT, YYREEE (reference sequence). The CDR3 DNA reads as TGTGCCAGCAGCTTCCGCGGGGAAGATACGCAGTATTTT. It specifies CASSFRGEDTQYF.

The chain joins TRBV5-6 to TRBJ1-5; 9 bases fit TRBD1. Germline V gene data show CDR1 as SGHDT and CDR2 as YYEEEE. After removal of 2 bases from V and 7 bases from J, the junction contained 7 bases not matched to a gene. The CDR3 has 15 residues. DNA for the CDR3: TGTGCCAGCAGCTTTCGGGACAGGGCCCACCAGCCCCAGCATTTT. Encoded protein: CASSFRDRAHQPQHF.

The chain carries TRBV5-1 and TRBJ1-1; D may be TRBD1 (6 bases). Germline CDR1 is SGHRS and CDR2 is YFSETQ. The CDR3 is 15 amino acids. V gave up 5 bases and J gave up 4 bases, with 18 bases separating them. The CDR3 coding sequence is TGCGCCAGCAGGGGACCCGGGACACGGGGCACTGAAGCTTTCTTT. This translates into CASRGPGTRGTEAFF. Based on the CDR3 plus reference TRBV5-1 and TRBJ1-1, the full variable domain is KAGVTQTPRYLIKTRGQQVTLSCSPISGHRSVSWYQQTPGQGLQFLFEYFSETQRNKGNFPGRFSGRQFSNSRSEMNVSTLELGDSALYLCASRGPGTRGTEAFFGQGTRLTVV.

This clone showed up just once. The chain couples TRBV6-5 to TRBJ1-3, with D tentatively TRBD1 (6 bases). The CDR3 length is 14 residues. Deletions cut 8 bases from V and 0 bases from J, with 11 bases between. The germline gives CDR1 MNHEY, CDR2 SVGAGI. CDR3 protein: CASWPRGSGNTIYF. Here the CDR3 DNA reads TGTGCCAGCTGGCCCAGGGGCTCTGGAAACACCATATATTTT.

V and J are TRBV5-4 and TRBJ2-1, with 11 bases lining up with TRBD2. V trimming: 2 bases; J trimming: 3 bases; junction bases outside the gene matches: 4. CDR1 is SGHNT and CDR2 is YYREEE in the germline V gene (reference sequence). The CDR3 runs 16 residues. The CDR3 DNA is TGTGCCAGCAGCTTTCCCGGGACTAGCGGCTACAATGAGCAGTTCTTC. This gives the protein CASSFPGTSGYNEQFF.

V gene TRBV28 combines with J gene TRBJ1-3; TRBD1 matches at 10 bases. Germline V gene data show CDR1 as MDHEN and CDR2 as SYDVKM. The CDR3 has 17 amino acids. Trimming removed 6 bases from V and 1 base from J; junction bases left unmatched: 9. CDR3 nucleotides: TGTGCCAGCAGGACCGGGGGGACAGGGGTATCTGGAAACACCATATATTTT. This sequence encodes CASRTGGTGVSGNTIYF.

The chain couples TRBV6-4 to TRBJ2-7; 9 bases are shared with TRBD2. V dropped 6 bases and J dropped 6; count of bases not matched to a gene: 9. This CDR3 comprises 14 residues. CDR1 and CDR2 from the germline V gene are MRHNA and SNTAGT. CDR3 bases: TGTGCCAGCAGCGCGGAACTAGCGGGCTCCGAGCAGTACTTC. Protein sequence: CASSAELAGSEQYF.

V and J are TRBV4-3 and TRBJ1-1, with D unclear. V was pared by 0 bases and J by 5 bases, with 7 bases between. Germline V gene data show CDR1 as LGHNA and CDR2 as YSLEER. The CDR3 length is 13 residues. CDR3 bases: TGCGCCAGCAGCCAAGATCAGAGAACTGAAGCTTTCTTT. Amino acids: CASSQDQRTEAFF.

The rearrangement uses TRBV29-1 and TRBJ2-7; 9 bases map to TRBD1. Germline CDR1 SQVTM, CDR2 ANQGSEA. J gave up 3 bases and V 5 bases, and 8 bases lay outside the gene matches. There are 14 residues in the CDR3. The chain's CDR3 is CSVRPRQGGYEQYF. The CDR3 bases are TGCAGCGTTCGACCCCGACAGGGGGGCTACGAGCAGTACTTC.

This clone was recorded only once. The rearrangement joins TRBV6-5 to TRBJ1-4; maybe TRBD1 (5 bases). The germline gives CDR1 MNHEY, CDR2 SVGAGI. There are 15 residues in the CDR3. V lost 2 bases and J 5 bases, leaving 12 bases between the germline ends. The CDR3 reads CASSYQFDRNEKLFF. The CDR3 nucleotides read TGTGCCAGCAGTTACCAATTCGACAGAAATGAAAAACTGTTTTTT.

The chain joins TRBV7-9 to TRBJ2-7; tentatively, D is TRBD2 (5 bases). V was clipped by 1 base and J by 9 bases, with 7 bases between them. The CDR3 is 11 amino acids. Germline V lookup: CDR1 SEHNR, CDR2 FQNEAQ (reference sequence). Here the CDR3 DNA reads TGTGCCAGCAGCTTAGAGGCGGGGCAGTACTTC. Residues: CASSLEAGQYF.

The chain uses TRBV19 and TRBJ1-4; TRBD1 matches at 11 bases. This CDR3 is 15 amino acids long. CDR1 is LNHDA and CDR2 is SQIVND in the germline V gene (reference sequence). The V segment lost 5 bases and the J segment 7 bases; nucleotides outside the gene matches: 6. The CDR3 DNA is TGTGCCAGTAGTGACGGACAGGGGGCAGGTGAAAAACTGTTTTTT. Translation gives CASSDGQGAGEKLFF.

CDR3 loop: CASSSDRVGEQYF. The CDR3 nucleotides are TGCGCCAGCAGCTCGGACAGGGTAGGGGAGCAGTACTTC. The chain couples TRBV5-1 to TRBJ2-7, with 8 positions matching TRBD1. V lost 3 bases, J lost 7 bases, and 6 bases stayed unmatched. Germline V gene lookup returns CDR1 SGHRS and CDR2 YFSETQ. The CDR3 contains 13 residues.